This T cell receptor (beta chain) was profiled in a study of cytomegalovirus exposure and HLA in healthy donors. Study-level points and caveats: As a later analysis revealed, most CMV-associated TCR beta chains appeared HLA-restricted. In a later analysis, DRB1 alleles had the most associated TCRs; HLA-C alleles the fewest.

V shed 4 bases and J shed 3 bases, with 7 bases lying between them. Germline loops: CDR1 SNHLY, CDR2 FYNNEI. The CDR3 runs to 13 residues. Comment on this clone: The antigen is undetermined.

The PCR employed 60 Vbeta primers together with 13 Jbeta primers. Libraries were prepared by immunoSEQ multiplex PCR; TCRdb keeps only in-frame clonotypes and omits some of them. This table holds about 130,000 clones, around 78% found once. Sequenced material: PBMCs. The chain recombines TRBV2 with TRBJ2-1, with D tentatively TRBD2 (5 bases). The TCR sequence derives from a woman in her forties or fifties in good health and CMV-seronegative. CDR3 sequence (DNA): TGTGCCAGCAGTGGACTATTCTACAATGAGCAGTTCTTC. This codes for CASSGLFYNEQFF.